This T cell receptor beta chain was documented in a study of T cells in Graves' hyperthyroidism and ophthalmopathy. Study outcomes and limitations: Blood also carried most thyroid clonotypes expanded above 0.001. Onset of ophthalmopathy came a median around 6.2 months after the model predicted it.

Amplification yielded TCR beta CDR3 regions, with RNA transcripts as the source. The HTBI primer set was used in a first-round RT-PCR of the TCR CDR3. TCRdb passed the multiplex PCR reads through MiXCR, listing each CDR3 protein once. The table includes about 380,000 distinct CDR3 sequences, 13% detected once. It was around 10 ml of fresh peripheral blood that supplied the PBMCs. This clonotype was detected a few times. Its antigen is unknown. The clonotype originates from a man in his thirties or forties with Graves' hyperthyroidism that later progressed to Graves' ophthalmopathy. The sequencing input was blood.

The chain's CDR3 is CATSVGPKQFF. In nucleotides, the CDR3 is TGTGCCACCAGTGTAGGACCAAAGCAGTTCTTC. The gene calls are TRBV24-1 and TRBJ2-1; D unclear. The germline CDR1 and CDR2 sequences are KGHDR and SFDVKD. Trimming stripped 5 bases from V and 11 bases from J, with 9 bases between. The CDR3 is 11 amino acids.